What follows describes a single T cell receptor beta chain. Antigen specificity is unknown. TCRdb's copy holds only in-frame clones and misses some; the assay was immunoSEQ multiplex PCR. The table records 100,000 to 150,000 clones, approximately 90% of them present only once. This record belongs to a study of T cell responses to AZD1222 COVID-19 vaccine. The CDR3 has 13 amino acids. Germline CDR1 is SGHTA and CDR2 is FQGTGA. Trimming shortened V by 5 bases and J by 8 bases, and 10 bases separated the two germline ends. Points from the study as a whole: Spike-specific TCR breadth and depth were elevated following two AZD1222 doses. Seropositive at baseline were only five or six AZD1222 recipients. Sampled repertoires all dated from after the peak T cell response.

The sample here was peripheral blood, taken 28 days after the second AZD1222 dose. The chain joins TRBV7-3 to TRBJ1-6; D gene uncertain. This sequence was found in an adult who received the AZD1222 COVID-19 vaccine. CDR3 protein: CASSILRHSPLHF. Here the CDR3 DNA reads TGTGCCAGCAGCATACTTCGGCATTCACCCCTCCACTTT.